This TCR beta chain stems from a study of identical twins. Comment on this clonotype: Its antigen is unknown.

TCRdb recomputed calls from the 5' RACE reads with MiXCR, one row per CDR3 protein. The profile covers about 550,000 distinct CDR3 sequences, with around 20% appearing a single time and approximately 0.49% taken by the ten largest. CDR1 MGHRA and CDR2 YSYEKL come from the germline V gene. The CDR3 contains 18 residues. The ends lost 4 bases at V and 5 bases at J; junction bases unmatched: 18. General study points: The abundant beta clonotypes from cord blood had fewer insertions, and memory repertoires had none of this.

The data were also submitted as part of a second study, on yellow fever vaccine responses in identical twins.

The sequence derives from a young woman in good health. The chain has TRBV4-1 and TRBJ2-7; TRBD2 aligns across 9 bases. The sequencing sample was made of CD4+ T cells sorted from blood. The CDR3 region is CASSPKWGSGSGQNEQYF. The CDR3 region has the DNA TGCGCCAGCAGCCCTAAGTGGGGTAGCGGGAGCGGGCAGAACGAGCAGTACTTC.